These 26 T cell receptor beta chains came from one sample sequenced in a study of blood T cell repertoires in COVID-19. Method: immunoSEQ multiplex PCR; TCRdb's copy keeps in-frame clones and lacks some. Of approximately 200,000 clones in the sample, roughly 85% were seen once. The sequenced sample consisted of PBMCs or T cells enriched from blood (not recorded which). The receptors were gathered from a man aged 25-40 years who had recovered from COVID-19.

The rearrangement joins TRBV5-5 to TRBJ1-5, with 8 bases identical to TRBD1. This CDR3 has 15 amino acids. Trimming took 4 bases from V and 4 from J; bases not matched to a gene: 7. The germline CDR1 and CDR2 sequences are SGHKS and YYEKEE (reference sequence). CDR3 sequence (DNA): TGTGCCAGCAGCCCCCAGGGGGCAAAAAATCAGCCCCAGCATTTT. Amino acid sequence: CASSPQGAKNQPQHF.

The gene calls are TRBV7-2 and TRBJ2-7, with 8 bases that match TRBD1. V trimming: 5 bases; J trimming: 1 base; junction bases outside the gene matches: 13. This CDR3 has 17 residues. The germline CDR1 and CDR2 sequences are SGHTA and FQGNSA. CDR3 residues: CASSGRVLTGGSYEQYF. The CDR3 DNA is TGTGCCAGCAGCGGAAGAGTATTAACAGGGGGGTCCTACGAGCAGTACTTC.

This clone was found a few times. The chain is built from TRBV30 and TRBJ1-1; D call uncertain. Germline V gene lookup returns CDR1 GTSNPN and CDR2 SVGIG (reference sequence). CDR3 length equals 13 residues. V was cut by 5 bases and J by 2 bases, with 12 bases left in between. The CDR3 loop reads CAWGRGLNTEAFF. DNA of the CDR3: TGTGCCTGGGGGCGGGGTCTCAACACTGAAGCTTTCTTT.

This chain links TRBV5-1 with TRBJ2-3; tentatively, D is TRBD2 (7 bases). CDR1 and CDR2 (germline): SGHRS, YFSETQ. The germline V and J ends were trimmed by 6 bases and 4 bases, with 12 bases remaining between them. CDR3 length equals 13 residues. In DNA form, the CDR3 reads TGCGCCAGCAAAGGGGGGGGTTCAGATACGCAGTATTTT. Its protein product is CASKGGGSDTQYF.

V gene TRBV5-1 combines with J gene TRBJ2-2; TRBD2 might be the D (6 bases). This CDR3 contains 17 residues. Germline CDR1 and CDR2: SGHRS and YFSETQ. V was cut by 0 bases and J by 6 bases, with 18 bases left in between. CDR3 DNA sequence: TGCGCCAGCAGCTTGGTTCCGAGGGAGGATAGAGCCGGGGAGCTGTTTTTT. It translates to CASSLVPREDRAGELFF.

This clone has only a few counts. This chain connects TRBV4-2 to TRBJ2-1; 11 bases are shared with TRBD2. V trimming: 6 bases; J trimming: 6 bases; junction bases outside the gene matches: 7. Germline V gene sequence: CDR1 LGHNA, CDR2 YNFKEQ. The CDR3 contains 15 residues. In DNA form, the CDR3 reads TGTGCCAGCAGACTAACTAGCGGGAGTGGCAATGAGCAGTTCTTC. Translation gives CASRLTSGSGNEQFF.

V is TRBV28 and J is TRBJ2-1; the match to TRBD2 covers 8 bases. The length of the CDR3 is 16 residues. Germline V CDR1 and CDR2: MDHEN, SYDVKM. V was clipped by 1 base and J by 6 bases; unmatched bases: 8. The CDR3 DNA follows: TGTGCCAGCAGTTTATCGGGACTAGGATCGCGCAATGAGCAGTTCTTC. Translated: CASSLSGLGSRNEQFF.

This chain uses TRBV12-3 or TRBV12-4 with TRBJ1-4; 10 nucleotides match TRBD1. V lost 10 bases to trimming and J lost 8 bases; unmatched junction nucleotides: 7. The CDR3 consists of 13 residues. The CDR3 reads CATRQGAREKLFF. The CDR3 nucleotides read TGTGCCACCCGACAGGGGGCGCGCGAAAAACTGTTTTTT.

The gene calls are TRBV9 and TRBJ2-1; 11 bases align to TRBD1. The V gene's germline CDR1 is SGDLS and CDR2 YYNGEE. The V and J ends lost 6 bases and 4 bases, in that order; junction bases with no gene match: 6. This CDR3 region has 15 residues. Here the CDR3 reads CASKEGTGGYNEQFF. The CDR3 DNA is TGTGCCAGCAAAGAAGGGACAGGGGGTTACAATGAGCAGTTCTTC.

The chain couples TRBV11-2 to TRBJ2-3; 8 bases fit TRBD2. The V segment lost 1 base and the J segment 5 bases; nucleotides outside the gene matches: 5. The CDR3 spans 15 residues. Per germline, CDR1 SGHAT and CDR2 FQNNGV. The CDR3 is CASSLGAGDVDTQYF. The CDR3, as DNA: TGTGCCAGCAGCTTAGGAGCGGGAGACGTAGATACGCAGTATTTT.

V gene TRBV7-8 combines with J gene TRBJ2-7; the D gene is possibly TRBD2 (5 bases). Germline lookup yields CDR1 SGHVS and CDR2 FQNEAQ. V lost 5 bases to trimming and J lost 2 bases, with 19 bases between them. The CDR3 is made up of 16 amino acids. The CDR3: CASSPPLRATTYEQYF. CDR3 sequence (DNA): TGTGCCAGCAGCCCTCCTTTGAGGGCAACGACCTACGAGCAGTACTTC.

The chain is built from TRBV6-5 and TRBJ2-4; TRBD2 matches 10 bases. Per germline, CDR1 MNHEY and CDR2 SVGAGI. CDR3 length: 14 amino acids. V shed 8 bases, J shed 7 bases, and the junction held 8 bases outside the gene matches. Here the CDR3 reads CASGSGLADNIQYF. Here the CDR3 DNA reads TGTGCCAGCGGATCCGGACTAGCGGATAACATTCAGTACTTC.

This sequence joins TRBV19 and TRBJ1-2; TRBD1 matches at 8 bases. CDR1 LNHDA and CDR2 SQIVND come from the germline V gene (reference sequence). CDR3 length: 14 residues. With V trimmed by 3 bases and J by 3 bases, 3 bases remained unmatched. CDR3 residues: CASSMGQAYYGYTF. The CDR3 nucleotides read TGTGCCAGTAGTATGGGACAGGCCTACTATGGCTACACCTTC.

This chain joins TRBV18 and TRBJ1-2, with D tentatively TRBD1 (6 bases). This CDR3 region has 13 residues. Germline V gene lookup returns CDR1 KGHSH and CDR2 LQKENI. V shed 4 bases and J shed 0 bases, with 6 bases lying between them. The CDR3 here is CASSRTANYGYTF. The CDR3 region has the DNA TGTGCCAGCTCACGGACAGCTAACTATGGCTACACCTTC. The entire variable domain, with the rest obtained from reference TRBV18 and TRBJ1-2, is as follows: NAGVMQNPRHLVRRRGQEARLRCSPMKGHSHVYWYRQLPEEGLKFMVYLQKENIIDESGMPKERFSAEFPKEGPSILRIQQVVRGDSAAYFCASSRTANYGYTFGSGTRLTVV.

The chain employs TRBV3-1 (or the pseudogene TRBV3-2) and TRBJ2-7, with a tentative D call TRBD1 (6 bases). The CDR3 is 16 residues long. Germline V lookup: CDR1 LGHDT, CDR2 YNNKEL (reference sequence). V lost 0 bases, J lost 0 bases, and 12 bases lay in between. The CDR3 loop is CASSQESDRNSYEQYF. CDR3 coding DNA: TGTGCCAGCAGCCAAGAATCGGACAGAAACTCCTACGAGCAGTACTTC.

V is TRBV5-4 and J is TRBJ2-3; perhaps TRBD2 as D (5 bases). The CDR3 runs 15 residues. Deletions cut 0 bases from V and 1 base from J, with 9 bases between. Germline CDR1 SGHNT, CDR2 YYREEE (reference sequence). CDR3 in amino acids: CASSLAGRGTDTQYF. The CDR3 region has the DNA TGTGCCAGCAGCTTGGCTGGGCGGGGCACAGATACGCAGTATTTT.

The V gene is TRBV4-3, the J gene TRBJ1-3; the match to TRBD1 covers 12 bases. V lost 0 bases to trimming and J lost 4 bases; unmatched junction nucleotides: 13. Germline lookup yields CDR1 LGHNA and CDR2 YSLEER. This CDR3 has 20 residues. The DNA for the CDR3 is TGCGCCAGCAGCCAAGATGGTGGGACAGGGGGCCTCTTCAGGGGAAACACCATATATTTT. Amino acid sequence: CASSQDGGTGGLFRGNTIYF.

J is TRBJ2-5 and V is TRBV5-6; 9 nucleotides match TRBD2. V gave up 1 base and J gave up 6 bases; unmatched junction bases: 4. This CDR3 region has 14 residues. Germline-derived CDR1 and CDR2 are SGHDT and YYEEEE. The chain's CDR3 is CASSLPSGVKTQYF. The CDR3 DNA is TGTGCCAGCAGCTTGCCTAGCGGGGTAAAGACCCAGTACTTC.

This clone was found a few times. This chain uses TRBV5-1 with TRBJ2-2; no reliable D call. V was pared by 0 bases and J by 7 bases, with 16 bases between. Per germline, CDR1 SGHRS and CDR2 YFSETQ. This CDR3 comprises 16 residues. The CDR3: CASSLGAGLDGGELFF. The CDR3 DNA is TGCGCCAGCAGCTTGGGGGCAGGTCTGGATGGCGGGGAGCTGTTTTTT. Combining the CDR3 with reference TRBV5-1 and TRBJ2-2 gives the whole variable domain KAGVTQTPRYLIKTRGQQVTLSCSPISGHRSVSWYQQTPGQGLQFLFEYFSETQRNKGNFPGRFSGRQFSNSRSEMNVSTLELGDSALYLCASSLGAGLDGGELFFGEGSRLTVL.

This clone was seen once. J is TRBJ2-7 and V is TRBV7-6; D is undetermined. Germline V lookup: CDR1 SGHVS, CDR2 FNYEAQ. V was trimmed by 5 bases and J by 0 bases, leaving 14 bases between them. The CDR3 covers 15 residues. Here the CDR3 DNA reads TGTGCCAGCAGCGCATTTCAGTTAAGCTCCTACGAGCAGTACTTC. This translates into CASSAFQLSSYEQYF.

This clone was observed a single time. This chain links TRBV2 with TRBJ2-1; tentative D call: TRBD2 (5 bases). Trimming removed 8 bases at V and 3 bases at J, with 14 bases between. The CDR3 length is 14 residues. CDR1 is SNHLY, CDR2 FYNNEI, per germline. CDR3 nucleotide sequence: TGTGCCAGCGGCCGGGGTTCACACTACAATGAGCAGTTCTTC. It codes for CASGRGSHYNEQFF.

The V gene is TRBV30, the J gene TRBJ1-1, with 8 nucleotides matching TRBD1. Germline loops: CDR1 GTSNPN, CDR2 SVGIG (reference sequence). The CDR3 covers 13 residues. The J segment lost 5 bases and the V segment lost 3 bases, leaving 5 bases of the junction unmatched. In DNA form, the CDR3 reads TGTGCCTGGAGCCCGACAGGGGTGACTGAAGCTTTCTTT. It is translated as CAWSPTGVTEAFF.

The gene calls are TRBV7-9 and TRBJ1-1, with D tentatively TRBD1 (6 bases). Germline V CDR1 and CDR2: SEHNR, FQNEAQ (reference sequence). Trimming left V 1 base short and J 1 base short, with 16 bases between. This CDR3 has 17 amino acids. This CDR3 is CASSLGVGTLSNTEAFF. The CDR3 DNA is TGTGCCAGCAGCTTAGGTGTAGGGACACTTTCGAACACTGAAGCTTTCTTT.

The sample holds one count of this clone. J is TRBJ2-2 and V is TRBV7-2, with no clear D. V was pared by 2 bases and J by 2 bases, with 3 bases between. Germline V gives CDR1 SGHTA, CDR2 FQGNSA. This CDR3 contains 13 residues. Here the CDR3 reads CASSLTNTGELFF. The CDR3 DNA reads TGTGCCAGCAGCTTAACAAACACCGGGGAGCTGTTTTTT.

The chain combines TRBV5-5 with TRBJ2-1; TRBD2 might be the D (6 bases). V dropped 2 bases and J dropped 7 bases, with 16 bases sitting between them. Germline-derived CDR1 and CDR2 are SGHKS and YYEKEE (reference sequence). This CDR3 is 15 amino acids long. CDR3 amino acids: CASSFGGEWWNEQFF. The CDR3 DNA is TGTGCCAGCAGCTTCGGGGGAGAATGGTGGAATGAGCAGTTCTTC.

J is TRBJ2-7 and V is TRBV24-1; weak D call: TRBD2 (5 bases). The CDR3 covers 13 residues. From germline, CDR1 is KGHDR and CDR2 SFDVKD. V was trimmed by 5 bases and J by 4 bases, leaving 11 bases between them. CDR3 protein: CATSARRGYEQYF. As DNA, the CDR3 is TGTGCCACCAGTGCTAGACGGGGATACGAGCAGTACTTC.